Below, 9 T cell receptor beta chains from the same sample are listed, as sequenced in a study of shared clonotypes between healthy human individuals. TCRdb's copy holds only in-frame clones and misses some; the assay was immunoSEQ multiplex PCR. The repertoire holds more than 1.2 million clones, with 98% as singletons. The sequenced material came from naive CD4+ T cells sorted from blood. This sample's subset: CD45RA+ positively selected. These receptors were obtained from a man younger than 40 in good health.

This clone was seen a single time. The V gene is TRBV7-9, the J gene TRBJ2-7; perhaps TRBD1 as D (6 bases). The length of the CDR3 is 15 residues. Germline values: CDR1 SEHNR, CDR2 FQNEAQ (reference sequence). The ends were cut back, 6 bases at V and 4 bases at J, with 19 bases in the middle. CDR3 sequence: CASRITGSIGYEQYF. DNA for the CDR3: TGTGCCAGCAGAATAACAGGGTCTATTGGGTACGAGCAGTACTTC.

The chain joins TRBV7-8 to TRBJ2-1; D is unclear. The V end was cut by 0 bases, the J end by 0 bases, with 6 bases between. There are 15 residues in the CDR3. Per germline, CDR1 SGHVS and CDR2 FQNEAQ. CDR3 in amino acids: CASSLALSSYNEQFF. The CDR3 nucleotides read TGTGCCAGCAGCTTAGCGCTCAGCTCCTACAATGAGCAGTTCTTC.

The count of this clone is one. The chain links TRBV19 to TRBJ1-2, with 10 bases matching TRBD1. The germline gives CDR1 LNHDA, CDR2 SQIVND (reference sequence). CDR3 length equals 13 residues. J lost 6 bases, V lost 7 bases, and 5 bases had no gene match. As DNA, the CDR3 is TGTGCCAGTATCCGACAGGGGGCAAATGGCTACACCTTC. Translation gives CASIRQGANGYTF. Together with reference TRBV19 and TRBJ1-2, the CDR3 gives the full variable domain: DGGITQSPKYLFRKEGQNVTLSCEQNLNHDAMYWYRQDPGQGLRLIYYSQIVNDFQKGDIAEGYSVSREKKESFPLTVTSAQKNPTAFYLCASIRQGANGYTFGSGTRLTVV.

The table lists this clone with a count of one. Additional DNA sequences in this sample encode the identical CDR3. The chain combines TRBV28 with TRBJ1-1, with D possibly being TRBD1 (5 bases). V lost 2 bases to trimming and J lost 4 bases, with 11 bases between them. CDR3 size: 14 residues. Germline-derived CDR1 and CDR2 are MDHEN and SYDVKM. CDR3 DNA: TGTGCCAGCAGTTTAGTTAGGGGAGGCACTGAAGCTTTCTTT. Translated, it gives CASSLVRGGTEAFF.

This rearrangement joins TRBV10-3 to TRBJ2-7; no reliable D call. The V and J ends lost 2 bases and 3 bases respectively, with 11 bases between them. The germline V gene encodes CDR1 ENHRY and CDR2 SYGVKD. The CDR3 length is 14 residues. The CDR3 reads CAISEQQQNYEQYF. CDR3 coding DNA: TGTGCCATCAGTGAGCAACAGCAGAACTACGAGCAGTACTTC.

J is TRBJ2-7 and V is TRBV18; TRBD1 matches at 12 bases. Germline CDR1 reads KGHSH; CDR2 reads LQKENI. V lost 5 bases and J lost 0; bases outside the gene matches: 5. The CDR3 has 16 amino acids. CDR3 loop: CASSSGQGAASYEQYF. CDR3 sequence (DNA): TGTGCCAGCTCATCGGGACAGGGGGCAGCCTCCTACGAGCAGTACTTC.

J is TRBJ2-1 and V is TRBV19, with 14 positions matching TRBD2. Germline trimming cut 6 bases from V and 8 bases from J; bases unmatched to any gene: 6. Germline assignment: CDR1 LNHDA and CDR2 SQIVND (reference sequence). The CDR3 contains 15 residues. Written as DNA, the CDR3 is TGTGCCAGTAGGACTAGCGGGAGGGCGGGGGATGAGCAGTTCTTC. Protein: CASRTSGRAGDEQFF.

The chain carries TRBV5-1 and TRBJ2-7; 9 positions agree with TRBD2. V gave up 2 bases and J gave up 2 bases; unmatched junction bases: 5. This CDR3 has 15 amino acids. Germline V gives CDR1 SGHRS, CDR2 YFSETQ. CDR3 coding DNA: TGCGCCAGCAGCTTTAGCGGGAGTGAAACCTACGAGCAGTACTTC. It is translated as CASSFSGSETYEQYF.

The chain combines TRBV29-1 with TRBJ2-1, with 10 bases identical to TRBD2. V lost 0 bases to trimming and J lost 11 bases; unmatched junction nucleotides: 7. CDR3 size: 14 residues. Germline values: CDR1 SQVTM, CDR2 ANQGSEA. The CDR3 loop is CSVEDSSGSFQQFF. DNA of the CDR3: TGCAGCGTTGAAGATTCTAGCGGGAGTTTCCAGCAGTTCTTC.